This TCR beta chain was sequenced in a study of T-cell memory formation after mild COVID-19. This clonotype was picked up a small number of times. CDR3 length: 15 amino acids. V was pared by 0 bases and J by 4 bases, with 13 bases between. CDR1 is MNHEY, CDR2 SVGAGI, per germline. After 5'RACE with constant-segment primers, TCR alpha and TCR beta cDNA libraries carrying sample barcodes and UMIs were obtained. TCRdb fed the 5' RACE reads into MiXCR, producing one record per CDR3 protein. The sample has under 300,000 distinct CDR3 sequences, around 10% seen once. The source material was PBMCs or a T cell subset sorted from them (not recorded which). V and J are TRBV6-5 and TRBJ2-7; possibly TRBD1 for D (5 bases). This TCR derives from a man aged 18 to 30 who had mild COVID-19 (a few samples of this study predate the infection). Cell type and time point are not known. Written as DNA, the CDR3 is TGTGCCAGCAGTTACTCGACGGCTAAGGGGTACGAGCAGTACTTC. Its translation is CASSYSTAKGYEQYF.